This TCR beta chain was profiled in a study of shared clonotypes between healthy human individuals. Study-wide points: A handful of donors showed sharing of approximately 5% of naive CD4 clonotypes.

This CDR3 is 10 amino acids long. V dropped 3 bases and J dropped 6 bases, with 4 bases sitting between them. The germline CDR1 and CDR2 sequences are SQVTM and ANQGSEA. This clone was detected only a few times. Its cognate antigen is unknown. Other DNA sequences in the sample encode the same CDR3. Some clones are missing from TCRdb's copy, which holds only in-frame ones; the method was immunoSEQ multiplex PCR. The sample yields over a million clones, around 97% seen once. The chain couples TRBV29-1 to TRBJ2-3; D uncertain. The receptor's source is a young man in good health. The sample was naive CD4+ T cells sorted from blood. The sample's subset: CD45RA+ positively selected. The CDR3 region is CSVDTDTQYF. Written as DNA, the CDR3 is TGCAGCGTTGATACGGATACGCAGTATTTT.